Listed below are T cell receptor beta chains from one sample, sequenced in a study of CXCR3-negative and CXCR3-positive naive CD8 T cells. TCRdb reanalyzed the 5' RACE reads and collapses them to one entry per CDR3 protein, without DNA. The repertoire table contains 150,000 to 180,000 distinct CDR3 sequences. Sequences were obtained from naive CXCR3+ CD8+ T cells from blood. The receptors stem from a human donor in good health. Some clones in this sample may be carry-over from other donors' samples. The CDR3 runs from the conserved cysteine through the conserved F or W.

v_call,j_call,cdr3_aa
TRBV28,TRBJ2-1,CASSPRTGGVYNEQFF
TRBV4-3,TRBJ1-5,CASSQGRQGYQPQHF
TRBV7-8,TRBJ2-5,CASSLAGGSQETQYF
TRBV4-1,TRBJ2-1,CASSQDWAVPRSSYNEQFF
TRBV21-1,TRBJ2-7,CASSKVVGHNYEQYF
TRBV21-1,TRBJ1-2,CASSDRGGYGYTF
TRBV4-1,TRBJ2-5,CASSQSRVETQYF
TRBV28,TRBJ1-1,CASNPLGITTEAFF
TRBV7-2,TRBJ2-7,CATGASGTAYEQYF
TRBV7-9,TRBJ2-5,CASRGGPEKTQYF
TRBV5-1,TRBJ2-7,CASTPLGRDEQYF
TRBV6-2/TRBV6-3,TRBJ2-2,CASGPDRQDTGELFF
TRBV13,TRBJ2-1,CASSPGRGPSYNEQFF
TRBV5-1,TRBJ2-3,CASSWDGSTDTQYF
TRBV12-3/TRBV12-4,TRBJ1-2,CASSLAADRGGYGYTF
TRBV7-2,TRBJ2-7,CASSLEFSGGYEQYF
TRBV7-6,TRBJ1-4,CASSLLDREEDEKLFF
TRBV7-2,TRBJ2-7,CASSLTGGLSYEQYF
TRBV29-1,TRBJ2-2,CSVATGSPSGELFF
TRBV5-1,TRBJ2-7,CASSLTPNYEQYF
TRBV12-3/TRBV12-4,TRBJ1-1,CASSHSGGRTEAFF
TRBV5-1,TRBJ2-7,CASSPDGTYEQYF
TRBV29-1,TRBJ2-3,CSVEGQDSTDTQYF
TRBV12-3/TRBV12-4,TRBJ2-5,CASSYPGKTQYF
TRBV12-3/TRBV12-4,TRBJ2-1,CASTFGQGADEQFF
TRBV20-1,TRBJ1-5,CSAQGQGGGNQPQHF
TRBV27,TRBJ2-1,CASSLKGRTNEQFF
TRBV5-6,TRBJ2-1,CASSAGGQGKFF
TRBV11-2,TRBJ2-5,CASSLAPGTVEETQYF
TRBV29-1,TRBJ2-1,CSVRIGAYNEQFF
TRBV12-5,TRBJ2-7,CASGFSGDEQYF
TRBV2,TRBJ2-1,CASSALAGGRHNEQFF
TRBV10-3,TRBJ2-7,CAIGDTETFSYEQYF
TRBV3-1,TRBJ2-1,CASSTGPSSYNEQFF
TRBV28,TRBJ2-5,CASSLALSASGTETQYF
TRBV7-9,TRBJ2-2,CASSLDPGLAATGELFF
TRBV20-1,TRBJ1-6,CSARAEGATYNSPLHF
TRBV29-1,TRBJ2-5,CSVETEQETQYF
TRBV29-1,TRBJ1-1,CSVDCPKNTEAFF
TRBV6-2/TRBV6-3,TRBJ2-2,CASSYSSTGELFF
TRBV7-2,TRBJ2-7,CDSSEQVSYEQYF
TRBV7-2,TRBJ2-7,CASSWVGDFYEQYF
TRBV19,TRBJ2-1,CASSQGSSEQFF
TRBV9,TRBJ1-2,CASSADVPNYGYTF
TRBV20-1,TRBJ2-1,CSANPRPNPYNEQFF
TRBV5-1,TRBJ2-1,CASSLPNRGSYNEQFF
TRBV12-3/TRBV12-4,TRBJ1-5,CASSEDSYYQPQHF
TRBV29-1,TRBJ1-2,CSVVAALANYGYTF
TRBV7-9,TRBJ2-7,CASSPGTGVFYEQYF
TRBV11-2,TRBJ2-1,CASSSAKGQGYNEQFF
TRBV6-6,TRBJ2-3,CASSYSWGRAADTQYF
TRBV29-1,TRBJ2-1,CSARQGNYNEQFF
TRBV14,TRBJ2-7,CASSQEGNEQYF
TRBV29-1,TRBJ1-2,CSVGTGADYGYTF
TRBV14,TRBJ2-7,CASSLASYYEQYF
TRBV21-1,TRBJ2-5,CASSRGGQETQYF
TRBV29-1,TRBJ2-7,CSVAPQGVPTYEQYF
TRBV7-2,TRBJ2-7,CASSLSNYNSYEQYF
TRBV20-1,TRBJ2-7,CSASPESSYEQYF